In its sample, the clone carrying this T cell receptor beta chain was seen many times. In TCRdb, the 5' RACE reads were re-called with MiXCR into one record per CDR3 protein. The sample has 200,000 or so distinct CDR3 sequences, around 13% seen once; the top ten hold more than 9.5%. The sample belongs to a study of CD8 T cells in ankylosing spondylitis. CDR3 length equals 19 residues. V gave up 2 bases and J gave up 3 bases, with 26 bases separating them. Germline V CDR1 and CDR2: SNHLY, FYNNEI. Sequencing used blood, either unsorted or a sorted T cell fraction (not recorded which). V usage is TRBV2 and J usage is TRBJ2-7; D is uncertain. The clonotype was recovered from a female donor with ankylosing spondylitis or in good health (not recorded which). In DNA form, the CDR3 reads TGTGCCAGCAGTGAACCCCGCTGGGTGTTTAGGTCTAAAGGCTACGAGCAGTACTTC. Its translation: CASSEPRWVFRSKGYEQYF. Using reference TRBV2 and TRBJ2-7 for the parts outside the CDR3, the full variable domain is EPEVTQTPSHQVTQMGQEVILRCVPISNHLYFYWYRQILGQKVEFLVSFYNNEISEKSEIFDDQFSVERPDGSNFTLKIRSTKLEDSAMYFCASSEPRWVFRSKGYEQYFGPGTRLTVT.